This T cell receptor beta chain was captured by sequencing in a study of blood T cell repertoires in COVID-19. Study background: Samples came from the United States, Italy and Spain, spanning acute and convalescent COVID-19.

This clone was detected only once. In the authors' methods: Reference gene primer amplification in the assay estimated nucleated cell counts. Repertoires were generated with immunoSEQ multiplex PCR, while TCRdb's copy carries only in-frame clones and drops some. V and J calls and clone size are copied from that table; D and trimming were computed from the DNA. The sample carries roughly 130,000 clones, over 80% recorded once. Trimming cost V 4 bases and J 1 base, with 7 bases left between them. This CDR3 spans 14 amino acids. Germline V gives CDR1 LGHNA, CDR2 YSLEER. The sequenced sample was peripheral blood. This clonotype was obtained from a man between 40 and 49 years old with active or convalescent COVID-19. The gene calls are TRBV4-3 and TRBJ2-2, with D unresolved. The CDR3 nucleotides read TGCGCCAGCAGCCCAACGGTGAACACCGGGGAGCTGTTTTTT. This sequence encodes CASSPTVNTGELFF.